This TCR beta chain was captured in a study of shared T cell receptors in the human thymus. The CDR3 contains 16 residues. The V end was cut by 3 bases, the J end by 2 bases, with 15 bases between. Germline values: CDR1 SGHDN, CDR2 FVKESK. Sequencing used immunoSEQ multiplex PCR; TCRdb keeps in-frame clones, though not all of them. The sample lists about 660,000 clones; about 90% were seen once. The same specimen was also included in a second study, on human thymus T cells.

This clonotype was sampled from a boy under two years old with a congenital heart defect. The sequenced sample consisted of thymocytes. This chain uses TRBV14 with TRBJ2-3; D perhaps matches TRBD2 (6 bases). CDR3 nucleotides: TGTGCCAGCAGCCACCTACTAGCTAGGGACACAGATACGCAGTATTTT. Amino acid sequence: CASSHLLARDTDTQYF. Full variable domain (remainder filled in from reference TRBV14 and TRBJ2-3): EAGVTQFPSHSVIEKGQTVTLRCDPISGHDNLYWYRRVMGKEIKFLLHFVKESKQDESGMPNNRFLAERTGGTYSTLKVQPAELEDSGVYFCASSHLLARDTDTQYFGPGTRLTVL.